Ten or more counts support the clone carrying this T cell receptor beta chain. The length of the CDR3 is 16 residues. V lost 5 bases to trimming and J lost 0 bases, with 14 bases between them. Germline V gene data show CDR1 as MNHEY and CDR2 as SMNVEV (reference sequence). This sample is drawn from a study of T cell repertoires in cytomegalovirus infection. MiXCR was run by TCRdb on the reads, yielding one entry per CDR3 protein. The sample records 200,000 to 300,000 distinct CDR3 sequences, roughly an eighth being singletons. The rearrangement uses TRBV27 and TRBJ2-1; TRBD1 might be the D (6 bases). The TCR originated in a human donor in good health (CMV status not recorded). Some clones in this sample may be carry-over from other donors' samples. The sequencing input was PBMCs. The CDR3 protein is CASSTSNRVSYNEQFF. In nucleotides, the CDR3 is TGTGCCAGCAGTACCTCCAACAGGGTCTCCTACAATGAGCAGTTCTTC.